Below, one TCR beta chain is given with its context. The antigen is not known. The source of the sample is a study of T-cell memory formation after mild COVID-19. Study findings and constraints: Contracting clones from day 15 to 85 showed balanced CD4/CD8; later expanders favored CD4+. A subset of responding clones appeared in pre-infection memory, suggesting cross-reactive memory joined.

The germline V gene encodes CDR1 MNHEY and CDR2 SMNVEV (reference sequence). This CDR3 spans 13 amino acids. V lost 5 bases and J lost 3, with 9 bases in between. TCRdb itself ran the 5' RACE reads through MiXCR, one entry per CDR3 protein. The data contain about 400,000 distinct CDR3 sequences, roughly a quarter of them singletons. The TCR sequence derives from an adult woman who had mild COVID-19 (a few samples of this study predate the infection). Cell type and time point are not known. Sample: PBMCs or a T cell subset sorted from them (not recorded which). The chain couples TRBV27 to TRBJ2-3; D unresolved. CDR3 loop: CASSPRLTDTQYF. The CDR3 DNA sequence: TGTGCCAGCAGTCCTCGACTGACAGATACGCAGTATTTT.